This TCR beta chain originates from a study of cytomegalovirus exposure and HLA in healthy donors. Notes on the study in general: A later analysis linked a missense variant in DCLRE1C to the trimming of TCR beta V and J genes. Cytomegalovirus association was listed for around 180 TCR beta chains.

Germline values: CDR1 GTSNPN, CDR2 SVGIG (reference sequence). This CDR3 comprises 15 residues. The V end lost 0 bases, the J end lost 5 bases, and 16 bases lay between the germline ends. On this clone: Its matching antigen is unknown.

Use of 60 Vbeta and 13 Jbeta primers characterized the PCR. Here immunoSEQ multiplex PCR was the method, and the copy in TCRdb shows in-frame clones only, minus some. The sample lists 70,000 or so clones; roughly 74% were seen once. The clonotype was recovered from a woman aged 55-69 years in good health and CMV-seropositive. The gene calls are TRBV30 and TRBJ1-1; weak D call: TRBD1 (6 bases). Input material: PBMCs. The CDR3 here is CAWSVTGRKGTEAFF. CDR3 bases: TGTGCCTGGAGTGTAACAGGGCGGAAGGGAACTGAAGCTTTCTTT.